This TCR beta chain comes out of a study of cytomegalovirus exposure and HLA in healthy donors. About the research overall: Among the approximately 400 donors who were genotyped, roughly 76% fell in the genetic ancestry cluster that is associated with self-reported Caucasian donors. Findings and limits, study-wide: Highly shared sequence variants in one cluster were likely a sequencing artifact.

With 5 bases clipped from V and 6 bases from J, the junction kept 10 bases outside the gene matches. This CDR3 is built from 15 residues. Germline V CDR1 and CDR2: SGHVS, FNYEAQ. With regard to this clone: Its specificity is unknown.

The primer mix had 60 Vbeta and 13 Jbeta primers. Repertoires were generated with immunoSEQ multiplex PCR, while TCRdb's copy carries only in-frame clones and drops some. This repertoire includes 110,000 to 150,000 clones. Material: PBMCs. The source of this sequence is a male donor in good health and CMV-seronegative. The chain has TRBV7-6 and TRBJ1-5; 7 bases are shared with TRBD1. The DNA for the CDR3 is TGTGCCAGCAGCCAAACAGGGGTAACGTCTCAGCCCCAGCATTTT. Translation gives CASSQTGVTSQPQHF.